Presented here are 14 T cell receptor beta chains from one specimen sequenced in a study of blood T cells in healthy people across ages. The authors ran a second PCR of about 6 to 11 cycles using a sample-barcoded 5' primer and a J-beta primer mix. Via MiXCR, TCRdb re-called the 5' RACE reads, giving one row per CDR3 protein. The table includes about 1.6 million distinct CDR3 sequences, 30% to 35% detected once. Sequencing was performed on blood. The receptor source for this set is a woman between 25 and 40 years old in good health.

Remarks on this clonotype: This may arise from a read error, as a much more abundant clone is one base away. The chain links TRBV29-1 to TRBJ2-5, with D tentatively TRBD1 (6 bases). The CDR3 is 12 residues long. Looked up from germline, CDR1 is SQVTM and CDR2 is ANQGSEA. Trimming pared 7 bases from V and 5 bases from J, leaving 14 bases between. The CDR3 loop reads CSGCRGYETQYF. The CDR3 DNA sequence: TGCAGCGGATGCAGGGGCTACGAGACCCAGTACTTC.

The V gene is TRBV20-1, the J gene TRBJ1-1, with D unclear. In germline, CDR1 is DFQATT, CDR2 SNEGSKA (reference sequence). CDR3 length: 11 residues. Trimming cost V 8 bases and J 2 bases, with 9 bases left between them. The CDR3 DNA follows: TGCAGTCCCCCGGGCAACACTGAAGCTTTCTTT. Protein: CSPPGNTEAFF.

This chain joins TRBV27 and TRBJ2-7; no clear D. There are 14 residues in the CDR3. Trimming cost V 8 bases and J 1 base, with 15 bases left between them. CDR1 and CDR2 from the germline V gene are MNHEY and SMNVEV (reference sequence). The CDR3 spells CASRSFRVSYEQYF. CDR3 nucleotide sequence: TGTGCCAGCCGTTCGTTCCGGGTATCCTACGAGCAGTACTTC.

The chain employs TRBV20-1 and TRBJ2-4; D gene ambiguous. The DNA end favors TRBJ2-7, so the J call may be wrong. The CDR3 runs 15 residues. The germline gives CDR1 DFQATT, CDR2 SNEGSKA (reference sequence). In DNA form, the CDR3 reads TGCAGTGCTAGTACTTATGCCGGGCTACACTACGAGCAGTACTTC. This translates into CSASTYAGLHYEQYF.

This chain connects TRBV13 to TRBJ2-7; tentatively, D is TRBD2 (6 bases). CDR3 size: 13 residues. Germline CDR1 and CDR2: PRHDT and FYEKMQ (reference sequence). With 5 bases removed from V and 4 bases from J, the gap between germline ends came to 12 bases. The CDR3 sequence: CASSRYGTYEQYF. CDR3 nucleotides: TGTGCCAGCAGCCGATACGGGACTTACGAGCAGTACTTC. The whole variable domain, remainder taken from reference TRBV13 and TRBJ2-7, is AAGVIQSPRHLIKEKRETATLKCYPIPRHDTVYWYQQGPGQDPQFLISFYEKMQSDKGSIPDRFSAQQFSDYHSELNMSSLELGDSALYFCASSRYGTYEQYFGPGTRLTVT.

The rearrangement links TRBV12-3 or TRBV12-4 to TRBJ1-2, with TRBD1 matching 8 bases. V shed 5 bases and J 8 bases; nucleotides not matched to a gene: 4. The CDR3 extends over 12 amino acids. The chain's CDR3 is CASSTGGKGYTF. In nucleotides, the CDR3 is TGTGCCAGCAGTACAGGGGGTAAAGGCTACACCTTC.

This clonotype occurred a few times. J is TRBJ2-7 and V is TRBV12-3 or TRBV12-4, with a possible D match to TRBD1 (5 bases). V lost 6 bases and J 2 bases, leaving 11 bases between the germline ends. The CDR3 totals 13 residues. CDR3 sequence (DNA): TGTGCCAGCAGGCCGGACACGGCCTACGAGCAGTACTTC. It translates to CASRPDTAYEQYF.

In its sample, this clonotype was seen many times. The chain employs TRBV29-1 and TRBJ2-7; the D gene is possibly TRBD1 (6 bases). Germline V gene lookup returns CDR1 SQVTM and CDR2 ANQGSEA. The CDR3 totals 13 residues. V was clipped by 1 base and J by 0 bases, with 7 bases between them. The DNA of the CDR3 is TGCAGCGTTGAAGGGACAGACTCCTACGAGCAGTACTTC. Its translation: CSVEGTDSYEQYF.

This rearrangement joins TRBV14 to TRBJ2-2; possibly TRBD1 for D (6 bases). There are 15 residues in the CDR3. The V and J ends lost 4 bases and 3 bases respectively, with 12 bases between them. CDR1 and CDR2 from the germline V gene are SGHDN and FVKESK. CDR3 region: CASSRTEFYTGELFF. Written as DNA, the CDR3 is TGTGCCAGCAGCCGGACAGAGTTCTACACCGGGGAGCTGTTTTTT.

In the case of this clonotype: At one end, the junction sequence differs from germline, possibly due to a read error. The rearrangement links TRBV6-2 or TRBV6-3 to TRBJ1-5; D is undetermined. The CDR3 is 16 amino acids. Germline V lookup: CDR1 MNHEY, CDR2 SVGEGT. CDR3 amino acids: CASSHLVGHRNQPQHF. The CDR3, as DNA: TGTGCCAGCAGCCACCTAGTAGGGCACCGCAATCAGCCTCAGCATTTT.

V usage is TRBV4-1 and J usage is TRBJ2-7, with D perhaps TRBD2 (6 bases). Germline assignment: CDR1 MGHRA and CDR2 YSYEKL. Trimming pared 0 bases from V and 3 bases from J, leaving 21 bases between. There are 18 residues in the CDR3. CDR3 bases: TGCGCCAGCAGCCAAGATGAGGGGCTAGCCGGACTACGCTACGAGCAGTACTTC. This codes for CASSQDEGLAGLRYEQYF.

This clonotype was counted a few times. This chain uses TRBV21-1 with TRBJ2-5; TRBD1 is taken as the D call from the table, unchecked against the DNA. TRBV21-1 is marked as a pseudogene. The CDR3 extends over 17 amino acids. CDR3 DNA: TGTGCCAGCAGCAAAGTAGGAGAGACAGGGGTCGCTCGGGAGCAGTACTTC. This encodes CASSKVGETGVAREQYF.

This clonotype was seen at least ten times. The chain employs TRBV14 and TRBJ2-1; D may be TRBD1 (6 bases). Germline V gene sequence: CDR1 SGHDN, CDR2 FVKESK. The CDR3 totals 15 residues. V was shortened by 3 bases and J by 3 bases, with 12 bases between the two germline ends. The CDR3 loop reads CASSQTGTYYNEQFF. In DNA, the CDR3 is TGTGCCAGCAGCCAGACCGGGACATACTACAATGAGCAGTTCTTC.

The V gene is TRBV6-1, the J gene TRBJ2-1; 9 bases agree with TRBD1. The DNA matches TRBJ2-7 better at its end, which makes the J call doubtful. The CDR3 sequence is 15 residues long. Germline values: CDR1 MNHNS, CDR2 SASEGT. Here the CDR3 DNA reads TGTGCCAGCAGTGAAGCGCGGGGGACAGGGTTCGAGCAGTACTTC. Amino acids: CASSEARGTGFEQYF.